This TCR beta chain was retrieved from a study of blood T cell repertoires in COVID-19. Across the study: Samples representing acute and convalescent COVID-19 were sourced from the United States, Italy and Spain. Nucleic acid was either cDNA or gDNA, and it came from T cells, B-cell-depleted T cells, or PBMCs.

In the study's own analysis: Researchers report that nucleated cell counts were estimated from reference gene primer amplification. The assay was immunoSEQ multiplex PCR, and TCRdb's table has in-frame clones only and misses some. D and trimming were read from the DNA, whereas the V and J calls and clone size are those reported in that table. In the table there are approximately 350,000 clones, 88% of which are singletons. Patients of the Seattle cohort, enrolled during active infection, were followed longitudinally. Looked up from germline, CDR1 is SEHNR and CDR2 is FQNEAQ (reference sequence). V lost 3 bases to trimming and J lost 2 bases, with 10 bases between them. The CDR3 runs to 14 residues.

The sequencing input was peripheral blood. The TCR comes from a woman in her seventies with COVID-19, enrolled during active disease. The chain recombines TRBV7-9 with TRBJ1-2, with no clear D. The CDR3 DNA is TGTGCCAGCAGCTTTAGCTTACTCAACTATGGCTACACCTTC. It codes for CASSFSLLNYGYTF.